This is a list of T cell receptor beta chains from one sample in a study of OX40 agonist ivuxolimab in advanced cancers. Data came from immunoSEQ multiplex PCR; TCRdb stores just in-frame clones and leaves some out. The table includes roughly 41,000 clones, around nine tenths detected once. This material consisted of CD4+ or CD8+ T cells sorted from blood, taken in a trial of the OX40 agonist ivuxolimab. The receptors shown here come from an adult with an advanced solid tumor such as melanoma, head and neck, liver or kidney cancer. The CDR3 runs from the conserved cysteine through the conserved F or W. D genes are given only for firm matches. Rows give clone size only sometimes, using once, few, many, or a class for an expanded clone.

clone_size j_call d_call v_call cdr3_aa cdr3_nt
NA TRBJ1-2 NA TRBV5-6 CASSLLIGGYTF TGTGCCAGCAGCCTCTTAATCGGCGGCTACACCTTC
NA TRBJ2-7 NA TRBV9 CASSMEGPFSEQYF TGTGCCAGCAGCATGGAGGGACCCTTTAGCGAGCAGTACTTC
NA TRBJ2-7 NA TRBV27 CATRGLVSSYEQYF TGTGCCACCCGGGGACTCGTTAGCTCCTACGAGCAGTACTTC
few TRBJ1-1 TRBD1 TRBV7-2 CASSLTGTGNTEAFF TGTGCCAGCAGTCTCACCGGGACAGGGAACACTGAAGCTTTCTTT
NA TRBJ1-1 NA TRBV7-8 CASSSRVSNTEAFF TGTGCCAGCAGCAGCAGGGTCTCGAACACTGAAGCTTTCTTT
NA TRBJ2-2 TRBD1 TRBV7-9 CASSLPRTGANTGELFF TGTGCCAGCAGCTTACCCCGGACAGGGGCCAACACCGGGGAGCTGTTTTTT
few TRBJ2-3 TRBD2 TRBV5-6 CASSLEGGGGTDTQYF TGTGCCAGCAGCTTGGAGGGTGGGGGGGGCACAGATACGCAGTATTTT
NA TRBJ1-4 NA TRBV4-1 CASSPATGSINEKLFF TGCGCCAGCAGCCCCGCGACAGGTTCTATTAATGAAAAACTGTTTTTT
NA TRBJ1-2 NA TRBV19 CASSTTGYGYTF TGTGCCAGTAGTACTACAGGGTATGGCTACACCTTC
NA TRBJ1-1 NA TRBV9 CASSPRGRLNTEAFF TGTGCCAGCAGCCCCCGGGGGAGATTGAACACTGAAGCTTTCTTT
once TRBJ2-3 NA TRBV28 CASTLGVSGTDTQYF TGTGCCAGCACCCTCGGGGTGAGCGGCACAGATACGCAGTATTTT
once TRBJ2-7 NA TRBV9 CASSESGHHEEQYF TGTGCCAGCAGCGAATCGGGACACCACGAGGAGCAGTACTTC
NA TRBJ1-6 TRBD1 TRBV5-6 CASSPWGQGVSPLHF TGTGCCAGCAGCCCCTGGGGACAGGGTGTTTCACCCCTCCACTTT
NA TRBJ1-2 NA TRBV13 CASSLGTGYGYTF TGTGCCAGCAGCTTAGGGACAGGTTATGGCTACACCTTC
NA TRBJ1-1 NA TRBV7-3 CASSQGLAGTEAFF TGTGCCAGCAGCCAGGGGCTTGCGGGCACTGAAGCTTTCTTT
NA TRBJ2-1 NA TRBV27 CASSWQDREYNEQFF TGTGCCAGTTCTTGGCAGGACAGAGAGTACAATGAGCAGTTCTTC
NA TRBJ1-4 TRBD1 TRBV5-4 CASAGGREKLFF TGTGCCAGCGCAGGGGGTCGGGAAAAACTGTTTTTT
NA TRBJ2-1 NA TRBV6-1 CASSSSNEQFF TGTGCCAGCAGTTCCTCAAATGAGCAGTTCTTC
NA TRBJ1-3 NA TRBV9 CASSVDGGLRNTIYF TGTGCCAGCAGCGTAGATGGAGGGCTCAGAAACACCATATATTTT
NA TRBJ1-2 NA TRBV5-6 CASSPQAVYGYTF TGTGCCAGCAGCCCACAGGCCGTCTATGGCTACACCTTC
NA TRBJ1-2 TRBD1 TRBV27 CASGWTGALYGYTF TGTGCCAGCGGTTGGACAGGAGCCCTCTATGGCTACACCTTC
NA TRBJ1-1 TRBD1 TRBV25-1 CASSRSGGWTEAFF TGTGCCAGCAGCAGATCAGGGGGCTGGACTGAAGCTTTCTTT
NA TRBJ2-3 TRBD1 TRBV7-9 CASSLQGGTDTQYF TGTGCCAGCAGCTTGCAGGGGGGCACAGATACGCAGTATTTT
NA TRBJ1-2 NA TRBV29-1 CSVVPQTANYGYTF TGCAGCGTTGTACCACAAACCGCTAACTATGGCTACACCTTC
NA TRBJ2-2 NA TRBV6-5 CASSFIGELFF TGTGCCAGCAGTTTTATAGGGGAGCTGTTTTTT
NA TRBJ2-7 TRBD2 TRBV6-5 CASSPGPSGVGEQYF TGTGCCAGCAGTCCCGGACCCAGCGGGGTCGGCGAGCAGTACTTC
once TRBJ2-1 NA TRBV2 CASRGLDEQFF TGTGCCAGCCGAGGACTGGATGAGCAGTTCTTC
NA TRBJ1-2 NA TRBV7-9 CASSLVDSGDSGYTF TGTGCCAGCAGCTTAGTTGACAGTGGGGATAGTGGCTACACCTTC
NA TRBJ2-5 NA TRBV6-5 CASRSTRGLSRTQYF TGTGCCAGCAGATCTACCCGAGGTCTCTCAAGGACCCAGTACTTC
NA TRBJ2-5 NA TRBV6-1 CASSSWVGETQYF TGTGCCAGCAGCTCTTGGGTGGGGGAGACCCAGTACTTC
NA TRBJ2-7 TRBD2 TRBV28 CASSPAGGLGEQYF TGTGCCAGCAGCCCAGCGGGGGGCCTAGGGGAGCAGTACTTC
NA TRBJ2-7 NA TRBV19 CASSPGEGRRQYF TGTGCCAGTAGTCCAGGGGAGGGTCGTAGGCAGTACTTC
NA TRBJ1-5 NA TRBV28 CASSSDRTANEPQHF TGTGCCAGCAGTTCCGACAGGACCGCCAATGAGCCCCAGCATTTT
NA TRBJ2-2 TRBD1 TRBV6-5 CASSYRGGTGELFF TGTGCCAGCAGCTACAGGGGTGGCACCGGGGAGCTGTTTTTT
few TRBJ1-2 NA TRBV27 CASSTSRTPSYGYTF TGTGCCAGCAGCACCTCCCGGACACCAAGCTATGGCTACACCTTC
NA TRBJ2-1 NA TRBV4-1 CASSQRTPLEQFF TGCGCCAGCAGCCAACGTACCCCACTAGAGCAGTTCTTC
once TRBJ2-3 NA TRBV4-3 CASSQDRGSTDTQYF TGCGCCAGCAGCCAAGACCGCGGGTCTACAGATACGCAGTATTTT
NA TRBJ1-2 NA TRBV9 CASSAARVAYGYTF TGTGCCAGCAGCGCGGCCAGGGTAGCCTATGGCTACACCTTC
NA TRBJ1-4 NA TRBV7-9 CASSLPRQTLNEKLFF TGTGCCAGCAGCTTACCTAGACAGACCCTTAATGAAAAACTGTTTTTT
NA TRBJ2-1 TRBD2 TRBV14 CASSHEAGGRDEQFF TGTGCCAGCAGCCACGAAGCGGGGGGGCGGGATGAGCAGTTCTTC
NA TRBJ2-3 NA TRBV5-1 CASSTREGTHTDTQYF TGCGCCAGCAGCACGAGAGAGGGGACTCACACAGATACGCAGTATTTT
once TRBJ2-2 NA TRBV19 CASKGPGTGELFF TGTGCCAGTAAGGGCCCGGGGACCGGGGAGCTGTTTTTT
NA TRBJ2-5 TRBD1 TRBV7-3 CASSLRGRETQYF TGTGCCAGCAGCTTGAGGGGGCGAGAGACCCAGTACTTC
NA TRBJ1-2 NA TRBV28 CASSLVLGGSAYGYTF TGTGCCAGCAGTTTAGTTTTAGGTGGGTCTGCCTATGGCTACACCTTC
NA TRBJ1-2 NA TRBV6-1 CASSYGVGYTF TGTGCCAGCAGTTACGGAGTGGGCTACACCTTC
NA TRBJ2-3 NA TRBV6-6 CASKGTDTQYF TGTGCCAGCAAGGGGACAGATACGCAGTATTTT
NA TRBJ2-5 NA TRBV13 CASSFGETQYF TGTGCCAGCAGCTTCGGGGAGACCCAGTACTTC
NA TRBJ1-1 TRBD1 TRBV9 CASNPRTGAEAFF TGTGCCAGCAACCCACGGACAGGGGCAGAAGCTTTCTTT
NA TRBJ2-5 TRBD1 TRBV6-1 CASTGTGEETQYF TGTGCCAGCACCGGGACAGGAGAGGAGACCCAGTACTTC
NA TRBJ1-1 NA TRBV27 CASSLSPAGATEAFF TGTGCCAGCAGTTTATCGCCCGCGGGGGCCACTGAAGCTTTCTTT
NA TRBJ2-3 TRBD2 TRBV27 CASSSLGGAFRRTDTQYF TGTGCCAGCAGTTCGCTCGGGGGGGCCTTTCGACGCACAGATACGCAGTATTTT
NA TRBJ1-2 TRBD1 TRBV29-1 CSGQNRDSYGYTF TGCAGCGGTCAAAACCGGGACAGCTATGGCTACACCTTC
NA TRBJ1-3 NA TRBV28 CASSLEVGSGNTIYF TGTGCCAGCAGTTTAGAAGTGGGTTCGGGAAACACCATATATTTT
NA TRBJ2-1 NA TRBV11-2 CASSLGKNEQFF TGTGCCAGCAGCTTAGGGAAAAATGAGCAGTTCTTC
NA TRBJ2-1 NA TRBV5-1 CASSLDPYSSSYNEQFF TGCGCCAGCAGCTTGGATCCTTACTCGAGCTCCTACAATGAGCAGTTCTTC
NA TRBJ1-5 NA TRBV27 CASRPVGGNQPQHF TGTGCCAGCAGGCCGGTGGGAGGCAATCAGCCCCAGCATTTT
few TRBJ2-5 NA TRBV6-1 CASSPTGETQYF TGTGCCAGCAGCCCCACGGGAGAGACCCAGTACTTC
NA TRBJ2-7 TRBD1 TRBV19 CASSTPGQFYEQYF TGTGCCAGTAGTACCCCGGGACAGTTCTACGAGCAGTACTTC